This T cell receptor (beta chain) was documented in a study of shared clonotypes between healthy human individuals. Per the germline V gene, CDR1 is MNHNS and CDR2 is SASEGT. The CDR3 extends over 15 amino acids. V shed 3 bases and J 7 bases; nucleotides not matched to a gene: 6. Assay: immunoSEQ multiplex PCR; the TCRdb copy retains only in-frame clones and omits some. The data contain some 2,100,000 clones, approximately 94% of them singletons. This TCR came from a man aged 18-30 years in good health. The rearrangement joins TRBV6-1 to TRBJ1-6, with 7 bases aligning to TRBD1. The sequencing sample was made of naive CD4+ T cells sorted from blood. Subset here: CD45RA+ positively selected. The CDR3 loop is CASSDRQGGNSPLHF. CDR3 nucleotide sequence: TGTGCCAGCAGTGACCGACAGGGTGGGAATTCACCCCTCCACTTT.